These T cell receptor beta chains were read from a single sample in a study of blood T cells in healthy people across ages. Via MiXCR, TCRdb re-called the 5' RACE reads, giving one row per CDR3 protein. The sample consists of about 730,000 distinct CDR3 sequences, 40% to 45% of them appearing once. Material: blood. The origin of the receptors is a woman in her sixties or seventies in good health. The conserved cysteine and the conserved F or W are not part of the CDR3 here. The order of the fields is V gene, clone size, CDR3 protein. For some rows the clone size is stated as once, few or many, or as a class when expanded; others skip it.

TRBV9	few	ASSQRDRPRSYEQY
TRBV6-6	NA	ASSYSNPTGTNEKLF
TRBV12-3/TRBV12-4	many	ASRGLLYNEQF
TRBV20-1	NA	SARGRRRSGANVLT
TRBV20-1	NA	SAGDYSYNEQF
TRBV3-1	NA	ASSTSDRGPNQPQH
TRBV24-1	few	ATSESSQGLYNQPQH
TRBV7-9	few	ASSLAVGTSGRAFGNEQF
TRBV25-1	few	ASSEEGKAGGKTQY
TRBV7-2	NA	ASSSTGSGTNEKLF
TRBV7-9	many	ASSLAPQGAAQY
TRBV9	few	ASSVGGGAMNEQF
TRBV3-1	NA	ASSQAMYSREQY
TRBV27	NA	ASSSLGTGGSYGYT